This record concerns one T cell receptor (beta chain) sequence. This sample is drawn from a study of cytomegalovirus exposure and HLA in healthy donors. PCR used 60 Vbeta primers and 13 Jbeta primers. The protocol was immunoSEQ multiplex PCR, while the TCRdb copy is restricted to in-frame clones and leaves out a portion. The sample lists 140,000 to 150,000 clones; 76% were seen once. The germline CDR1 and CDR2 sequences are SGHRS and YFSETQ. The CDR3 runs to 15 residues. Trimming shortened V by 0 bases and J by 5 bases, and 12 bases separated the two germline ends. This rearrangement joins TRBV5-1 to TRBJ1-5; possibly TRBD1 for D (5 bases). The receptor was isolated from a middle-aged man in good health and CMV-seronegative. Sequencing used PBMCs. Written as DNA, the CDR3 is TGCGCCAGCAGCTTGGCGTTGACACAGGATCAGCCCCAGCATTTT. Protein sequence: CASSLALTQDQPQHF.